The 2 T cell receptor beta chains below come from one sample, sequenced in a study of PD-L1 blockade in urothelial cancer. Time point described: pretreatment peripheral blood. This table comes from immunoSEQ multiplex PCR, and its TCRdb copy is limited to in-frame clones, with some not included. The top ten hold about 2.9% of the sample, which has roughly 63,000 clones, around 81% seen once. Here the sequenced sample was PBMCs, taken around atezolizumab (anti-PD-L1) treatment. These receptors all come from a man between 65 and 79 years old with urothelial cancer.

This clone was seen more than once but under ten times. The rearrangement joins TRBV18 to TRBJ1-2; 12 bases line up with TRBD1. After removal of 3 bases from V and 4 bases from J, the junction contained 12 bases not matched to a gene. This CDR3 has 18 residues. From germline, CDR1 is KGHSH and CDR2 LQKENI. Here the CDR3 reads CASSPGTGGLFWPYGYTF. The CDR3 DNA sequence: TGTGCCAGCTCACCCGGGACAGGGGGCTTGTTCTGGCCCTATGGCTACACCTTC.

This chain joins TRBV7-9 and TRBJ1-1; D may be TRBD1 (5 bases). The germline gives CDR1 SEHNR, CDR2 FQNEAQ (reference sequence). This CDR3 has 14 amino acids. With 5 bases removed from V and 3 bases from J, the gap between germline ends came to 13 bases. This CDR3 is CASSIGTGDTEAFF. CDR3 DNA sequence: TGTGCCAGCAGCATAGGAACGGGGGACACTGAAGCTTTCTTT.